This entry describes one T cell receptor beta chain. This could be a read error, since a much larger clone is one nucleotide away. Together with a sample-barcoded 5' primer, a J-beta primer mix was included in a second PCR lasting about 6 to 12 cycles. MiXCR, applied by TCRdb to the 5' RACE reads, yields one record per CDR3 protein. The data show around 870,000 distinct CDR3 sequences, about 28% seen once. The sample belongs to a study of blood T cells in healthy people across ages. The sequence was collected from a woman of 80 years or more in good health. Sequencing was carried out using blood.

In DNA form, the CDR3 reads TGTGCCAGCAGTATCCTCACAGGGGGAGTCCACGAGCAGTACTTC. Its protein is CASSILTGGVHEQYF. The J gene is TRBJ2-7, the V gene TRBV25-1, with 8 bases aligning to TRBD1. There are 15 residues in the CDR3. Germline assignment: CDR1 MGHDK and CDR2 SYGVNS. Trimming at V came to 5 bases and at J to 5 bases, leaving 11 bases not matched to a gene.